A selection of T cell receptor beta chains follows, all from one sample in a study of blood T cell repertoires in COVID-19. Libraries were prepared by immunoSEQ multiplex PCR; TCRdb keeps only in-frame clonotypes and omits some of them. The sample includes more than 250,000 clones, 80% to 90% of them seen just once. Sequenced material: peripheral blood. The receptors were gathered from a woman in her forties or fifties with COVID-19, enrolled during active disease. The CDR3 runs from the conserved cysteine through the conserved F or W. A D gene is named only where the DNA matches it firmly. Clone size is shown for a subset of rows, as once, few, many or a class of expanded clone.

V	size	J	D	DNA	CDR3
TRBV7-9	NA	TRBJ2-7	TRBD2	TGTGCCAGCAGCTTAGACAGGGCATACAGGACTAGCGCTTCACGCGAGCAGTACTTC	CASSLDRAYRTSASREQYF
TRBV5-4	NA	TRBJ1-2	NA	TGTGCCAGCAGCTTGGAGTGGGGGGGCATAAGTTATGGCTACACCTTC	CASSLEWGGISYGYTF
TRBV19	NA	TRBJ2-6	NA	TGTGCCAGTAGTATAGGGGCCAGGGCGCTGGCCCGGGGGGCCAACGTCCTGACTTTC	CASSIGARALARGANVLTF
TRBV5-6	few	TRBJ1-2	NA	TGTGCCAGCAGCCATAATACAATCGACTATGGCTACACCTTC	CASSHNTIDYGYTF
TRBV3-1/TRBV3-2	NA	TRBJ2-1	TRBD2	TGTGCCAGCAGCCTGGGACTAGCCGCCTACAATGAGCAGTTCTTC	CASSLGLAAYNEQFF
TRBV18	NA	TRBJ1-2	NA	TGTGCCAGCTCACCACAAAGGGGCAGGGATGGCTACACCTTC	CASSPQRGRDGYTF
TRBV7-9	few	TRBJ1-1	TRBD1	TGTGCCAGCAGAAACCGACAGGGTGGAGGGTTGTACACTGAAGCTTTCTTT	CASRNRQGGGLYTEAFF
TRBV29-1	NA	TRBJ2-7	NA	TGCAGCGCCGCTCGTAGGGACACTTCCTACGAGCAGTACTTC	CSAARRDTSYEQYF
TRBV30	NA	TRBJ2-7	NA	TGTGCCTGTTCGAAAGGGACACCAGCTACGTCAGCTTACGAGCAGTACTTC	CACSKGTPATSAYEQYF
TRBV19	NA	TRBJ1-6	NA	TGTGCCAGTAGTCCGCCGGGACAAAATAATTCACCCCTCCACTTT	CASSPPGQNNSPLHF
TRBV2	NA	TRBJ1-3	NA	TGTGCCAGCAGTACCACAGCCTCTGGAAACACCATATATTTT	CASSTTASGNTIYF
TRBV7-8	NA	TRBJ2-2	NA	TGTGCCAGCAGCTCGCAGGGGTTCCTGAACACCGGGGAGCTGTTTTTT	CASSSQGFLNTGELFF
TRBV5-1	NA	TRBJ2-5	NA	TGCGCCAGCAGCTTACATCGAGAGACCCAGTACTTC	CASSLHRETQYF
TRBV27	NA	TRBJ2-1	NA	TGTGCCAGCAGTTTCCCCGGGGGGACAAGGGGGCAGTTCTTC	CASSFPGGTRGQFF
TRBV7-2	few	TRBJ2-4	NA	TGTGCCAGCAGCTTATTCGGGGGCAAAAACATTCAGTACTTC	CASSLFGGKNIQYF
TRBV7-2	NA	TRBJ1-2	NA	TGTGCCAGCAGCCTCCAGACAGTCTATGGCTACACCTTC	CASSLQTVYGYTF
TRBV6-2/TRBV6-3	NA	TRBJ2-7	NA	TGTGCCAGCAGCTTTCAGGGGCTGACCTACGAGCAGTACTTC	CASSFQGLTYEQYF
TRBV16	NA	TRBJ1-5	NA	TGTGCCAGCAGCCAAGGGTCGGGGGGAAGCGGTCAGCCCCAGCATTTT	CASSQGSGGSGQPQHF
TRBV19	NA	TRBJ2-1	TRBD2	TGTGCCAGTAAATGGGGACTAGAAAACAATGAGCAGTTCTTC	CASKWGLENNEQFF
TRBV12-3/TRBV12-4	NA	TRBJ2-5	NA	TGTGCCAGCAGTTCAGAAGAGACCCAGTACTTC	CASSSEETQYF
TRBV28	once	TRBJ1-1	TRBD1	TGTGCCAGCAGTATCAAGGACAGGCCGGAAGCTTTCTTT	CASSIKDRPEAFF
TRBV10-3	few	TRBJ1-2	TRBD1	TGTGCCATCAGTGAGTCGACAGGGGGAGGTAACTATGGCTACACCTTC	CAISESTGGGNYGYTF
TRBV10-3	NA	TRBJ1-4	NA	TGTGCCACCGGGTCCGCTAGTGGGTCAGCTAATGAAAAACTGTTTTTT	CATGSASGSANEKLFF
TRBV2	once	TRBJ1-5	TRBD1	TGTGCCAGCTCGGGACAGGGACATCAGCCCCAGCATTTT	CASSGQGHQPQHF
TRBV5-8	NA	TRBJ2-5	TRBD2	TGTGCCAGCAGCCCAAGGACTAGCGGGAGCGGGACCCAGTACTTC	CASSPRTSGSGTQYF
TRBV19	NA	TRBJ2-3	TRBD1	TGTGCCACCCGACAGGGTTCTGCAGATACGCAGTATTTT	CATRQGSADTQYF
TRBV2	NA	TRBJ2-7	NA	TGTGCCAGCAGTGTATACGAGCAGTACTTC	CASSVYEQYF
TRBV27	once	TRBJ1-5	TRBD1	TGTGCCAGCAGTCCCGTGGACAGGGGGAACAATCAGCCCCAGCATTTT	CASSPVDRGNNQPQHF
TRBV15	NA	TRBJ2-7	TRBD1	TGTGCCACCAGCAAAGGGGGCACCCCTTCCTACGAGCAGTACTTC	CATSKGGTPSYEQYF
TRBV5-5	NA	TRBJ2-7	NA	TGTGCCAGCAGCTGGGGCGCAGTCCTCACCGCCTACGAGCAGTACTTC	CASSWGAVLTAYEQYF
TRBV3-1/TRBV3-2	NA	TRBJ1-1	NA	TGTGCCAGCAGCCTCCGACCCGGGGAGGACACTGAAGCTTTCTTT	CASSLRPGEDTEAFF
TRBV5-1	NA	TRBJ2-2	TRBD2	TGCGCCAGCAGCTTTACTAGCGGAACGAACACCGGGGAGCTGTTTTTT	CASSFTSGTNTGELFF
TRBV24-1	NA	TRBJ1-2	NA	TGTGCCACCAGTGACCCCGGTGGAGTCTATGGCTACACCTTC	CATSDPGGVYGYTF
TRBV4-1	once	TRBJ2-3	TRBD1	TGCGCCAGCAGCCAAGGCGTAGGGACAGGGTATGCAGATACGCAGTATTTT	CASSQGVGTGYADTQYF
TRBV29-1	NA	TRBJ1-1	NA	TGCAGCGCACTGGTACTGAACACTGAAGCTTTCTTT	CSALVLNTEAFF
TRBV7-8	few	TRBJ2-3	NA	TGTGCCAGCAGCCAAACAGAAACCACAGATACGCAGTATTTT	CASSQTETTDTQYF
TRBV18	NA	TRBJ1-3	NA	TGTGCCAGCTCACCACCGGCACAAAGCTCTGGAAACACCATATATTTT	CASSPPAQSSGNTIYF
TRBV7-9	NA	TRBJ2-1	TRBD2	TGTGCCAGCAGCACCCCGGGACTAGCGGTTAATGAGCAGTTCTTC	CASSTPGLAVNEQFF
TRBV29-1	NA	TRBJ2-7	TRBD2	TGCAGCGTTACGGGACTACCAAGGGTTAACGAGCAGTACTTC	CSVTGLPRVNEQYF
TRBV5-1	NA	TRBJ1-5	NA	TGCGCCAGCAGCTTGGTTACGGGGGGCAATCAGCCCCAGCATTTT	CASSLVTGGNQPQHF
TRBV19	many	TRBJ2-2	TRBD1	TGTGCCAGTTCCTCTAGGACAGGGGGCACCGGGGAGCTGTTTTTT	CASSSRTGGTGELFF
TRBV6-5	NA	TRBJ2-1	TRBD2	TGTGCCAGCAAGCTAGCGGGAGGGCGCTACAATGAGCAGTTCTTC	CASKLAGGRYNEQFF
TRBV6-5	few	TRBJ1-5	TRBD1	TGTGCCAGCAGTTACGCAGGGGGCTATCAGCCCCAGCATTTT	CASSYAGGYQPQHF
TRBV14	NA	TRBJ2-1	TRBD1	TGTGCCAGCAGCCTGACAGGGGTGGGTGAGCAGTTCTTC	CASSLTGVGEQFF
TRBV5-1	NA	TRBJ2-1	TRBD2	TGCGCCAGCAGCTTGGGTTCTAGCGGAGGGTACAATGAGCAGTTCTTC	CASSLGSSGGYNEQFF
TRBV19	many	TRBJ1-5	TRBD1	TGTGCCAGTAGTTCGACAGGGGCTGGCAATCAGCCCCAGCATTTT	CASSSTGAGNQPQHF
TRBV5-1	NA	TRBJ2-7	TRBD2	TGCGCCAGCAGCTCAGGCCATACTAGCGGTTACTCCTACGAGCAGTACTTC	CASSSGHTSGYSYEQYF
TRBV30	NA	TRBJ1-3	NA	TGTGCCTTGACAGGCCGCTCTGGAAACACCATATATTTT	CALTGRSGNTIYF
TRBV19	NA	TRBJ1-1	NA	TGTGCCAGTAGTATAGATCGTGGCGTTAGGAGGAACACTGAAGCTTTCTTT	CASSIDRGVRRNTEAFF
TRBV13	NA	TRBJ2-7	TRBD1	TGTGCCAGCAGCTTAGGGGGACAGGGTACCTACGAGCAGTACTTC	CASSLGGQGTYEQYF
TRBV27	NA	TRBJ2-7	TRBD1	TGTGCCAGCAGTTTATCAGCTCCGGGACAGGGGTCCTACGAACAGTACTTC	CASSLSAPGQGSYEQYF
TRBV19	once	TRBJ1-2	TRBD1	TGTGCCAGTAGTCCAGAGCGGCAGGGGGCTGGCTACACCTTC	CASSPERQGAGYTF
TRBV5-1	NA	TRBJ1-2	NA	TGCGCCAGCAATCCAGGGGATAGATCTAACTATGGCTACACCTTC	CASNPGDRSNYGYTF
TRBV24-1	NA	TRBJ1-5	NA	TGTGCCACCAGTGCCCAGGGTCTTAGCAATCAGCCCCAGCATTTT	CATSAQGLSNQPQHF
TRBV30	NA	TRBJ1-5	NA	TGTGCCTGGAGTTCAGGAAGCAATCAGCCCCAGCATTTT	CAWSSGSNQPQHF
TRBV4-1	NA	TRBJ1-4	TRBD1	TGCGCCAGCAGCAAGGGGACAGCTGCAACTAATGAAAAACTGTTTTTT	CASSKGTAATNEKLFF
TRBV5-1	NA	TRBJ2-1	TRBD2	TGCGCCAGCAGGGCGACTAGCGGGACGAGCTCCTACAATGAGCAGTTCTTC	CASRATSGTSSYNEQFF
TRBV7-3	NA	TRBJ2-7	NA	TGTGCCAGCAGCCTCCGGGTGGGGGGTAACGAGCAGTACTTC	CASSLRVGGNEQYF
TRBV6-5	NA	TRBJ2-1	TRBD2	TGTGCCAGCAGATCCGGGACTAGCGGTTACAATGAGCAGTTCTTC	CASRSGTSGYNEQFF